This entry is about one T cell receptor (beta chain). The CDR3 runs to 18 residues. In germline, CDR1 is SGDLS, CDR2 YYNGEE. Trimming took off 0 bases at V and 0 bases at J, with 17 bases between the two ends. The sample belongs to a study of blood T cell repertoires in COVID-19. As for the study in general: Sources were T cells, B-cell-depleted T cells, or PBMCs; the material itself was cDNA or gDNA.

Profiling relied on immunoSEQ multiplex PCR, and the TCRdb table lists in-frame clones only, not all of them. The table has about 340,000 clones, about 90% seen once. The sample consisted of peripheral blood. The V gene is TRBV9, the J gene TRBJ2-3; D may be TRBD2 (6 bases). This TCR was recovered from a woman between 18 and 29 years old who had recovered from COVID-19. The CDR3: CASSVGPGGMGSTDTQYF. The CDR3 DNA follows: TGTGCCAGCAGCGTAGGTCCTGGCGGGATGGGTAGCACAGATACGCAGTATTTT.